These 25 T cell receptor beta chains originate from one sample sequenced in a study of blood T cells in healthy people across ages. A J-beta primer mix and a sample-barcoded 5' primer were used in a second PCR of roughly 7 to 12 cycles. MiXCR, run by TCRdb on the 5' RACE reads, gives a single entry per CDR3 protein. The sample has over a million distinct CDR3 sequences, less than 45% seen once. The sample comprised blood. The receptors originated from a woman between 18 and 29 years old in good health.

This chain links TRBV12-3 or TRBV12-4 with TRBJ2-5, with 8 bases identical to TRBD2. The better agreement between TRBJ2-7 and the DNA end casts doubt on the J call. This CDR3 region has 16 residues. The CDR3: CASSPGGGRGTGEQYF. DNA of the CDR3: TGTGCCAGCAGTCCGGGAGGGGGGCGAGGAACGGGCGAGCAGTACTTC.

The rearrangement uses TRBV2 and TRBJ1-6; D is uncertain. This CDR3 region has 17 residues. V lost 0 bases, J lost 3 bases, and 12 bases lay in between. CDR1 and CDR2 (germline): SNHLY, FYNNEI. CDR3: CASSEALWTFYNSPLHF. In DNA, the CDR3 is TGTGCCAGCAGTGAAGCGCTTTGGACGTTCTATAATTCACCCCTCCACTTT.

The genes are TRBV12-3 or TRBV12-4 and TRBJ2-3; weak D call: TRBD2 (5 bases). The V end lost 6 bases, the J end lost 5 bases, and 15 bases lay between the germline ends. The CDR3 loop spans 14 amino acids. The CDR3 here is CASSRQAGVDTQYF. CDR3 nucleotide sequence: TGTGCCAGCAGCCGGCAGGCCGGGGTAGATACGCAGTATTTT.

The V call is TRBV6-2 or TRBV6-3, the J call TRBJ2-5, with 9 bases that match TRBD2. Germline CDR1 is MNHEY and CDR2 is SVGEGT. With V trimmed by 2 bases and J by 1 base, 2 bases remained unmatched. The CDR3 is made up of 15 amino acids. The CDR3 spells CASSYGLATQETQYF. The CDR3 DNA reads TGTGCCAGCAGTTACGGACTAGCGACCCAAGAGACCCAGTACTTC.

This clonotype was observed a handful of times. The rearrangement links TRBV3-1 to TRBJ2-1; D not resolved. V was shortened by 0 bases and J by 10 bases, with 16 bases between the two germline ends. The CDR3 extends over 15 amino acids. Germline V gene data show CDR1 as LGHDT and CDR2 as YNNKEL (reference sequence). Here the CDR3 reads CASSQDSRTFQEQFF. CDR3 DNA: TGTGCCAGCAGCCAAGATTCCAGGACCTTTCAGGAGCAGTTCTTC.

The chain has TRBV12-3 or TRBV12-4 and TRBJ2-1; 13 positions agree with TRBD2. The J call is doubtful: the DNA matches TRBJ2-7 better. CDR3 length equals 19 residues. CDR3 coding DNA: TGTGCCAGCACCATGGGGGGGACTAGCGGGATCAGATTCTACAATGAGCAGTACTTC. Translation gives CASTMGGTSGIRFYNEQYF.

The sample holds one count of this clonotype. V and J are TRBV6-2 or TRBV6-3 and TRBJ2-7, with 8 bases fitting TRBD2. The CDR3 covers 18 residues. Germline CDR1 reads MNHEY; CDR2 reads SVGEGT. V lost 2 bases and J lost 0; bases outside the gene matches: 12. DNA of the CDR3: TGTGCCAGCAGTTACGACCTTAACCTAGCGGGCTACTCCTACGAGCAGTACTTC. This translates into CASSYDLNLAGYSYEQYF.

The V gene is TRBV4-3, the J gene TRBJ2-1; D uncertain. The end of the DNA fits TRBJ2-7 better, so the J call may be wrong. This CDR3 region has 16 residues. The germline V gene has CDR1 LGHNA and CDR2 YSLEER. CDR3 sequence (DNA): TGCGCCAGCAGCCTCCGGACGTCGAGCTCCTACAATGAGCAGTACTTC. Protein sequence: CASSLRTSSSYNEQYF.

V gene TRBV12-3 or TRBV12-4 combines with J gene TRBJ2-1, with D possibly matching TRBD1 (6 bases). The CDR3 covers 22 residues. Trimming pared 3 bases from V and 0 bases from J, leaving 30 bases between. The CDR3 loop is CASSFGNRLGPQGSSSYNEQFF. The CDR3 bases are TGTGCCAGCAGTTTCGGGAACCGGCTGGGACCACAGGGAAGTAGCTCCTACAATGAGCAGTTCTTC.

The table lists this clonotype with a count of one. The chain uses TRBV9 and TRBJ2-5; a possible D gene is TRBD1 (6 bases). V was pared by 1 base and J by 11 bases, with 12 bases between. Germline loops: CDR1 SGDLS, CDR2 YYNGEE. This CDR3 has 12 residues. The DNA for the CDR3 is TGTGCCAGCAGCGTAACAGGGAAAGAGCAGTACTTC. Its translation is CASSVTGKEQYF.

This clonotype was counted at least ten times. The chain is built from TRBV7-2 and TRBJ1-2; 7 bases map to TRBD1. This CDR3 region has 15 residues. Per the germline V gene, CDR1 is SGHTA and CDR2 is FQGNSA. V trimming: 1 base; J trimming: 8 bases; junction bases outside the gene matches: 10. In DNA, the CDR3 is TGTGCCAGCAGCTTAGGGTGGGCAGGGGGTTACGGCTACACCTTC. It translates to CASSLGWAGGYGYTF. The variable domain in full, completed from reference TRBV7-2 and TRBJ1-2, reads GAGVSQSPSNKVTEKGKDVELRCDPISGHTALYWYRQSLGQGLEFLIYFQGNSAPDKSGLPSDRFSAERTGGSVSTLTIQRTQQEDSAVYLCASSLGWAGGYGYTFGSGTRLTVV.

The chain joins TRBV7-8 to TRBJ2-5; D unresolved. This CDR3 has 15 residues. Germline V gene sequence: CDR1 SGHVS, CDR2 FQNEAQ. With 3 bases removed from V and 11 bases from J, the gap between germline ends came to 22 bases. DNA of the CDR3: TGTGCCAGCAGCTTCGACCCACTCGGTATCAATGAGCAGTACTTC. It translates to CASSFDPLGINEQYF.

The rearrangement uses TRBV29-1 and TRBJ2-5; no reliable D call. The DNA end is a closer match to TRBJ2-7, so the J assignment may be wrong. Germline-derived CDR1 and CDR2 are SQVTM and ANQGSEA. CDR3 length equals 11 residues. CDR3 sequence: CSGGSLDEQYF. The CDR3 nucleotides read TGCAGCGGTGGGTCTCTCGACGAGCAGTACTTC.

The chain carries TRBV7-2 and TRBJ2-2; TRBD1 aligns across 7 bases. V dropped 6 bases and J dropped 2; count of bases not matched to a gene: 9. The CDR3 runs to 16 residues. Germline CDR1 SGHTA, CDR2 FQGNSA. Here the CDR3 DNA reads TGTGCCAGCAGATATCAGGGACAGACAAACACCGGGGAGCTGTTTTTT. Protein product: CASRYQGQTNTGELFF.

This clonotype was picked up a small number of times. This chain uses TRBV5-1 with TRBJ1-2; D call uncertain. V lost 3 bases and J lost 6, with 12 bases in between. The CDR3 is 13 amino acids. CDR1 is SGHRS, CDR2 YFSETQ, per germline. The CDR3, as DNA: TGCGCCAGCAGCTCTCCCGCAGCCCATGGCTACACCTTC. Its translation: CASSSPAAHGYTF.

The chain couples TRBV7-2 to TRBJ2-2; 11 bases are a match to TRBD2. V was clipped by 1 base and J by 1 base; unmatched bases: 2. Germline assignment: CDR1 SGHTA and CDR2 FQGNSA. The CDR3 totals 17 residues. CDR3 coding DNA: TGTGCCAGCAGCTTAGTAGCGGGAGGGGGGAACACCGGGGAGCTGTTTTTT. Translating gives CASSLVAGGGNTGELFF.

This clonotype was seen more than once but under ten times. The rearrangement joins TRBV6-1 to TRBJ1-1, with no clear D. The V end was cut by 2 bases, the J end by 0 bases, with 7 bases between. Germline CDR1 is MNHNS and CDR2 is SASEGT. The CDR3 is 14 amino acids. The CDR3 bases are TGTGCCAGCAGTGAACGGGGTTTGAACACTGAAGCTTTCTTT. It codes for CASSERGLNTEAFF.

The V and J genes are TRBV20-1 and TRBJ1-1; D remains ambiguous. The germline V and J ends were trimmed by 0 bases and 10 bases, with 12 bases remaining between them. Germline V gives CDR1 DFQATT, CDR2 SNEGSKA (reference sequence). The CDR3 covers 12 residues. CDR3 amino acids: CSARDPGRRAFF. In nucleotides, the CDR3 is TGCAGTGCTAGAGATCCCGGCCGAAGAGCTTTCTTT.

The chain links TRBV7-2 to TRBJ2-3; a weak D match, TRBD2 (6 bases). Trimming removed 1 base from V and 14 bases from J, with 19 bases in between. Germline loops: CDR1 SGHTA, CDR2 FQGNSA. CDR3 size: 14 residues. The CDR3 spells CASSLGGTSRRVYF. The CDR3 bases are TGTGCCAGCAGCTTAGGTGGGACTTCAAGGAGGGTGTATTTT. The whole variable domain, filled in from reference TRBV7-2 and TRBJ2-3, reads GAGVSQSPSNKVTEKGKDVELRCDPISGHTALYWYRQSLGQGLEFLIYFQGNSAPDKSGLPSDRFSAERTGGSVSTLTIQRTQQEDSAVYLCASSLGGTSRRVYFGPGTRLTVL.

The chain has TRBV7-2 and TRBJ2-7; D might be TRBD2 (5 bases). Germline CDR1 and CDR2: SGHTA and FQGNSA. The CDR3 is 15 amino acids. The ends were cut back, 4 bases at V and 3 bases at J, with 16 bases in the middle. The CDR3 DNA reads as TGTGCCAGCAGCTCCCCGGAGGTCTCCTTCTACGAGCAGTACTTC. Amino acid sequence: CASSSPEVSFYEQYF. The full variable domain, its missing parts supplied by reference TRBV7-2 and TRBJ2-7, is GAGVSQSPSNKVTEKGKDVELRCDPISGHTALYWYRQSLGQGLEFLIYFQGNSAPDKSGLPSDRFSAERTGGSVSTLTIQRTQQEDSAVYLCASSSPEVSFYEQYFGPGTRLTVT.

This rearrangement joins TRBV24-1 to TRBJ1-2; D might be TRBD1 (6 bases). V was cut by 6 bases and J by 5 bases, with 9 bases left in between. This CDR3 spans 12 amino acids. In germline, CDR1 is KGHDR, CDR2 SFDVKD. The CDR3 here is CATSRGHYGYTF. CDR3 coding DNA: TGTGCCACCAGTCGGGGGCATTATGGCTACACCTTC.

The J gene is TRBJ2-7, the V gene TRBV27; D is possibly TRBD1 (5 bases). Germline assignment: CDR1 MNHEY and CDR2 SMNVEV (reference sequence). Trimming removed 3 bases at V and 2 bases at J, with 14 bases between. The CDR3 is made up of 15 amino acids. The CDR3 DNA is TGTGCCAGCAGTTTTCGCCGGACAAAAACCTACGAGCAGTACTTC. Its protein product is CASSFRRTKTYEQYF.

The genes are TRBV6-2 or TRBV6-3 and TRBJ2-7, with a weak D call TRBD1 (5 bases). Trimming took 3 bases from V and 7 from J, leaving 28 bases between them. CDR1 and CDR2 from the germline V gene are MNHEY and SVGEGT. CDR3 length: 18 residues. The CDR3 bases are TGTGCCAGCAGTTATGCCGCCGGTTGGCAGGGCTCCTACAATGAGCAGTACTTC. Protein: CASSYAAGWQGSYNEQYF.

J is TRBJ1-2 and V is TRBV9, with D perhaps TRBD1 (6 bases). CDR1 is SGDLS and CDR2 is YYNGEE in the germline V gene. There are 13 residues in the CDR3. V lost 4 bases and J lost 10, with 17 bases in between. The CDR3 spells CASSPGQILDYTF. DNA of the CDR3: TGTGCCAGCAGCCCAGGACAGATTTTGGACTACACCTTC.

The rearrangement uses TRBV25-1 and TRBJ1-2; 11 bases agree with TRBD1. In germline, CDR1 is MGHDK, CDR2 SYGVNS. Germline trimming cut 6 bases from V and 6 bases from J; bases unmatched to any gene: 12. The CDR3 spans 16 residues. The DNA for the CDR3 is TGTGCCAGCAGCCGCCACGGACAGGGGGCGGGCCATGGCTACACCTTC. It is translated as CASSRHGQGAGHGYTF.